This T cell receptor beta chain was identified during a study of T cell repertoires in cytomegalovirus infection. TCRdb processed the reads anew with MiXCR; each CDR3 protein has one entry. The repertoire holds a few hundred thousand distinct CDR3 sequences, with over 15% as singletons. The germline V gene has CDR1 LGHNA and CDR2 YNFKEQ. The CDR3 has 12 amino acids. V trimming: 0 bases; J trimming: 14 bases; junction bases outside the gene matches: 5. The table lists this clonotype with a few counts. The sample taken for sequencing was CD8+ T cells from PBMCs. The V call is TRBV4-2, the J call TRBJ2-5, with TRBD2 matching 8 bases. The sequence was collected from a human donor in good health (CMV status not recorded). Some clones in this sample may be carry-over from other donors' samples. The CDR3 bases are TGTGCCAGCAGCCAAGATGGGACTAGTAAATACTTC. Its protein is CASSQDGTSKYF.